This T cell receptor beta chain came from a study of identical twins. The study's findings and limits: Excess sharing between twins was weaker in beta out-of-frame sequences. Out-of-frame alpha sequences common to twins were enriched for low generation probability. Analyses based on zero insertions could be partly confounded by invariant MAIT and iNKT cells.

TCRdb fed the 5' RACE reads into MiXCR, producing one record per CDR3 protein. The data show about 690,000 distinct CDR3 sequences, with 5.5% to 7.5% seen just once and 1.5% to 2% held by the top ten. Only healthy Caucasians were enrolled as donors. The CDR3 is made up of 17 amino acids. The germline CDR1 and CDR2 sequences are MNHEY and SVGAGI. V was shortened by 0 bases and J by 5 bases, with 16 bases between the two germline ends. This clonotype was picked up many times. What it recognizes is unknown. Sequencing was carried out using naive T cells sorted from blood. The clonotype was recovered from a man younger than 35 in good health. The chain is built from TRBV6-5 and TRBJ2-2; D uncertain. CDR3 coding DNA: TGTGCCAGCAGTTACTCGAATCCCCATTCCCTTACCGGGGAGCTGTTTTTT. This encodes CASSYSNPHSLTGELFF.